This T cell receptor beta chain was documented in a study of T cells in Graves' hyperthyroidism and ophthalmopathy. Using RNA transcripts as the source, TCR beta CDR3 regions were amplified. With the HTBI primer set, the TCR CDR3 went through a first round of RT-PCR. Via MiXCR, TCRdb re-called the multiplex PCR reads, giving one row per CDR3 protein. The sample shows a few hundred thousand distinct CDR3 sequences, about 14% of them seen only once. CDR1 is MNHEY, CDR2 SMNVEV, per germline (reference sequence). This CDR3 has 13 amino acids. V was cut by 4 bases and J by 3 bases, with 10 bases left in between. This clonotype was seen many times.

This TCR derives from a woman aged 30 to 39 with Graves' ophthalmopathy. The chain combines TRBV27 with TRBJ2-7; no clear D gene. The source material was blood. The CDR3 here is CASSSAGYYEQYF. In DNA, the CDR3 is TGTGCCAGCAGTTCGGCCGGATACTACGAGCAGTACTTC.